Sequencing of this T cell receptor beta chain was carried out in a study of blood T cells in healthy people across ages. Study-wide results and caveats: The recorded TCR beta diversity per million T cells decreased in a roughly linear manner with age. As naive T cell percentage varied, TCR beta diversity correlated strongly with it.

Russia was home to the donors, healthy Caucasian individuals aged roughly 6 to 90. A word on this clonotype: Its antigen remains unidentified.

With a J-beta primer mix and a sample-barcoded 5' primer, a second PCR ran about 7 to 11 cycles. Every cDNA molecule bore a tag from a template-switch adaptor containing 12 random nucleotides. TCRdb redid the calling of the 5' RACE reads with MiXCR, one entry per CDR3 protein. The sample holds roughly 1.9 million distinct CDR3 sequences, more than 35% seen once. The sequenced material came from blood. This sequence was found in a human donor in good health.

CDR3 coding DNA: TGCAGCGTTGAAAAGGGACAGGGGGTCGGTGGCTACACCTTC. Residues: CSVEKGQGVGGYTF. The chain employs TRBV29-1 and TRBJ1-2, with 11 nucleotides matching TRBD1. Unmatched junction bases numbered 6, after V lost 2 bases and J lost 7 bases. CDR3 size: 14 residues. The germline V gene has CDR1 SQVTM and CDR2 ANQGSEA. Complete variable domain (other parts from reference TRBV29-1 and TRBJ1-2): SAVISQKPSRDICQRGTSLTIQCQVDSQVTMMFWYRQQPGQSLTLIATANQGSEATYESGFVIDKFPISRPNLTFSTLTVSNMSPEDSSIYLCSVEKGQGVGGYTFGSGTRLTVV.